This TCR beta chain comes out of a study of molecular identifiers for immune sequencing clone quantification (dated by TCRdb to about 2018). A note on the overall study: For a replicate experiment, RNA from approximately 20,000 or 100,000 naive CD8 T cells was divided into five aliquots, of which four were sequenced. The study was a methods study using CD8 T cells to benchmark molecular-identifier clustering-based TCR repertoire sequencing (MIDCIRS) and TCR RNA copy counting. Study-wide findings and limitations: The sizes of highly expanded clones could end up underestimated when identical TCR molecules share a barcode. Spiked-in Jurkat TCR RNA equal to a single cell's worth was reported to be detectable even within 1,100,000 naive CD8 T cells. In CMV-specific effector cells, clones with more than 20 RNA copies contained over 97% of molecules, whereas in naive cells such clones contained under 1% of molecules. Without barcode sub-clustering, chimeric consensus sequences inflated TCR diversity; chimeras reached as high as 47%. Modeling estimated around 3.2 recovered TCR RNA copies per cell, compared with 8.5 to 10 by digital PCR, which implies about 30% capture efficiency. The naive libraries included spiked-in Jurkat TCR RNA (roughly nine copies' worth), and this Jurkat TCR RNA is not part of the donor repertoire.

Libraries of naive CD8 T cells were generated from roughly 18,000 to 920,000 sorted cells, with 10%, 30% or 50% of the purified RNA used. Naive CD8 T cells, defined as CD8+CD4-CCR7+CD45RA+, were FACS-sorted into RLT Plus buffer on a BD FACSAria II. To test detection sensitivity, Jurkat RNA equivalent to approximately nine TCR copies was spiked into samples of about 19,000-1,000,000 naive CD8 T cells. Enrichment of CD8 T cells was performed with RosetteSep CD8+ T Cell Enrichment Cocktail and Ficoll-Paque, after which ACK red cell lysis was carried out. As regards this clonotype: No cognate antigen has been identified for it. No qualities accompany the bases; no much larger clone lies one base away.

Receptor amplification or capture employed PCR. The sample was run on an Illumina HiSeq 4000. Bulk TCR libraries were made following a previously described method, with the TCR primers given in Table S5. Total RNA was purified with the Qiagen AllPrep DNA/RNA kit. Before analysis, reads from multiple sequencing runs of the same library were pooled. In the source study's methods: Only reads with exact TCR constant sequence were kept, trimmed to 150 nt, and grouped by their 12-nt molecular barcodes. Reads in each barcode group were sub-clustered using a 15% Levenshtein threshold, and a quality-weighted consensus sequence was built for each RNA molecule. Non-functional sequences were discarded, and so were lower-count sequences lying one edit away from another sequence. Barcode sub-clusters with fewer than 20% of the maximum read count were removed, based on fitting two negative binomial distributions. The public reads were quality trimmed at Q25 with fastp and then assembled into clones with MiXCR by TCRdb, keeping productive beta chains. Rows matching on CDR3 protein sequence are summarized as one entry with the most common DNA and genes. Here the V and J calls rest on TCRdb's processing, not on the authors' analysis. This sample holds 490,000 or so distinct CDR3 sequences; 20% to 25% were observed only once. The top ten hold about 0.8% of the sample.

Sequenced input: naive CD8+ T cells from blood, with Jurkat cell RNA spiked in. The sample's cell subset or site, from its label and the paper: FACS-sorted CD8+CD4-CCR7+CD45RA+ naive T cells. The sequence came from a human donor in good health. Some libraries in this study had Jurkat cell RNA spiked in.

CDR3 protein: CASSEPDRGSYEQYF. The bases are TGTGCCAGCAGTGAACCTGACAGGGGGAGCTACGAGCAGTACTTC. The sequence links TRBV6-1 to TRBJ2-7, with 9 central nucleotides matching TRBD1. Reading from cysteine to phenylalanine, the CDR3 counts 15 amino acids. Left in the record is the CDR3 DNA by itself, 45 bases read in frame from the first base. V lost 2 bases and J lost 3 bases, and the count of bases not matched to a germline gene is 5. Per the germline V gene, MNHNS is the CDR1 and SASEGT is the CDR2.